This TCR beta chain was observed in a study of blood T cell repertoires in COVID-19. For the study at large: From the United States, Italy and Spain came samples of acute and convalescent COVID-19. Sources were T cells, B-cell-depleted T cells, or PBMCs; the material itself was cDNA or gDNA.

Per the original methods: Reference gene primer amplification gave estimated nucleated cell counts. Sequenced by immunoSEQ multiplex PCR; TCRdb stores in-frame clones only, minus some. The DNA gave D and trimming, while V, J and clone size come from that table. The sample comprises about 150,000 clones, about 88% of which are singletons, and under 3% rests with the top ten. Germline lookup yields CDR1 MDHEN and CDR2 SYDVKM. This CDR3 has 17 amino acids. The V gene end was trimmed by 4 bases and the J gene end by 8 bases; junction bases not matched to a gene: 16. Patients of the Seattle cohort, enrolled during active infection, were followed longitudinally.

The genes are TRBV28 and TRBJ2-1, with 8 bases lining up with TRBD1. The source is an elderly woman with COVID-19, enrolled during active disease. What was sequenced was peripheral blood. CDR3 nucleotide sequence: TGTGCCAGCAGTTCTCCCGGGACAGGCTCCCCAATCGATGAGCAGTTCTTC. Its protein is CASSSPGTGSPIDEQFF.